This is a list of T cell receptor beta chains from one sample in a study of PD-1 blockade in classical Hodgkin lymphoma. The protocol was immunoSEQ multiplex PCR, while the TCRdb copy is restricted to in-frame clones and leaves out a portion. The sample has about 26,000 clones, roughly 65% seen once. Sequencing used peripheral blood mononuclear cells (PBMCs), obtained before the second cycle of nivolumab. All receptors derive from a human donor with classical Hodgkin lymphoma. CDR3s include the opening cysteine and the closing phenylalanine or tryptophan. The D gene is left open where the match is weak. Expanded clones are given a class, and other clones once, few, many or no size at all.

D gene: TRBD1; V gene: TRBV7-9; clone size: few; J gene: TRBJ2-7; CDR3 protein: CASSEKMTGVGPEQYF; CDR3 DNA: TGTGCCAGCAGCGAAAAGATGACAGGGGTAGGTCCGGAGCAGTACTTC
D gene: -; V gene: TRBV30; clone size: few; J gene: TRBJ1-6; CDR3 protein: CAWTGRMDSPLHF; CDR3 DNA: TGTGCCTGGACAGGGCGGATGGATTCACCCCTCCACTTT
D gene: -; V gene: TRBV19; clone size: -; J gene: TRBJ2-7; CDR3 protein: CASRAGTGTPKQYF; CDR3 DNA: TGTGCCAGCAGAGCCGGGACGGGCACTCCAAAGCAGTACTTC
D gene: -; V gene: TRBV19; clone size: -; J gene: TRBJ2-7; CDR3 protein: CASGESYEQYF; CDR3 DNA: TGTGCCAGTGGTGAGTCCTACGAGCAGTACTTC
D gene: -; V gene: TRBV19; clone size: once; J gene: TRBJ2-7; CDR3 protein: CASSIDLSYEQYF; CDR3 DNA: TGTGCCAGTAGTATAGACCTAAGCTACGAGCAGTACTTC
D gene: -; V gene: TRBV5-6; clone size: -; J gene: TRBJ2-2; CDR3 protein: CASGVGESAGELFF; CDR3 DNA: TGTGCCAGTGGGGTGGGGGAATCGGCCGGGGAGCTGTTTTTT
D gene: TRBD1; V gene: TRBV28; clone size: -; J gene: TRBJ2-7; CDR3 protein: CASSLFGATGNYEQYF; CDR3 DNA: TGTGCCAGCAGTTTATTTGGCGCGACAGGGAACTACGAGCAGTACTTC
D gene: -; V gene: TRBV6-5; clone size: -; J gene: TRBJ1-2; CDR3 protein: CATFGYGYTF; CDR3 DNA: TGTGCCACCTTCGGGTATGGCTACACCTTC
D gene: -; V gene: TRBV5-1; clone size: -; J gene: TRBJ2-7; CDR3 protein: CASSLGEVVYEQYF; CDR3 DNA: TGCGCCAGCAGCTTAGGGGAAGTAGTCTACGAGCAGTACTTC
D gene: -; V gene: TRBV6-1; clone size: -; J gene: TRBJ1-2; CDR3 protein: CASSEQKGYGYTF; CDR3 DNA: TGTGCCAGCAGTGAACAGAAGGGGTATGGCTACACCTTC
D gene: -; V gene: TRBV21-1; clone size: once; J gene: TRBJ1-2; CDR3 protein: CASSKDPPRPETTNYGYTF; CDR3 DNA: TGTGCCAGCAGCAAAGACCCCCCCCGACCGGAGACAACTAACTATGGCTACACCTTC
D gene: TRBD1; V gene: TRBV30; clone size: few; J gene: TRBJ1-2; CDR3 protein: CACGQQGIYGYTF; CDR3 DNA: TGTGCCTGTGGACAACAGGGGATTTATGGCTACACCTTC
D gene: -; V gene: TRBV6-5; clone size: -; J gene: TRBJ1-3; CDR3 protein: CASSLSRTGNTIYF; CDR3 DNA: TGTGCCAGCAGTTTGAGCAGGACGGGAAACACCATATATTTT
D gene: TRBD1; V gene: TRBV7-3; clone size: -; J gene: TRBJ2-1; CDR3 protein: CASSLIMGQGSNEQFF; CDR3 DNA: TGTGCCAGCAGCTTAATAATGGGACAGGGATCGAATGAGCAGTTCTTC
D gene: -; V gene: TRBV10-3; clone size: medium-sized; J gene: TRBJ1-2; CDR3 protein: CATTMDTRGYTF; CDR3 DNA: TGTGCCACCACAATGGATACGCGGGGCTACACCTTC
D gene: -; V gene: TRBV6-1; clone size: -; J gene: TRBJ1-1; CDR3 protein: CAISQGFGDTEAFF; CDR3 DNA: TGTGCCATCTCTCAGGGCTTTGGCGACACTGAAGCTTTCTTT
D gene: TRBD2; V gene: TRBV19; clone size: -; J gene: TRBJ2-2; CDR3 protein: CASTGTSHTGELFF; CDR3 DNA: TGTGCCAGTACCGGGACTAGCCATACCGGGGAGCTGTTTTTT
D gene: -; V gene: TRBV4-2; clone size: -; J gene: TRBJ2-2; CDR3 protein: CASSQEPAPKTGELFF; CDR3 DNA: TGTGCCAGCAGCCAAGAACCAGCGCCCAAGACCGGGGAGCTGTTTTTT
D gene: -; V gene: TRBV6-6; clone size: -; J gene: TRBJ1-2; CDR3 protein: CASSPYTGLYYGYTF; CDR3 DNA: TGTGCCAGCAGTCCCTACACGGGGCTGTACTATGGCTACACCTTC
D gene: -; V gene: TRBV4-1; clone size: -; J gene: TRBJ1-2; CDR3 protein: CASSQDPGRQHYGYTF; CDR3 DNA: TGCGCCAGCAGCCAAGATCCAGGAAGGCAGCACTATGGCTACACCTTC
D gene: -; V gene: TRBV10-1; clone size: once; J gene: TRBJ1-1; CDR3 protein: CASSDPGANTEAFF; CDR3 DNA: TGCGCCAGCAGTGATCCAGGGGCGAACACTGAAGCTTTCTTT
D gene: -; V gene: TRBV2; clone size: -; J gene: TRBJ2-7; CDR3 protein: CAEGHSSYEQYF; CDR3 DNA: TGTGCTGAGGGACATTCTTCCTACGAGCAGTACTTC